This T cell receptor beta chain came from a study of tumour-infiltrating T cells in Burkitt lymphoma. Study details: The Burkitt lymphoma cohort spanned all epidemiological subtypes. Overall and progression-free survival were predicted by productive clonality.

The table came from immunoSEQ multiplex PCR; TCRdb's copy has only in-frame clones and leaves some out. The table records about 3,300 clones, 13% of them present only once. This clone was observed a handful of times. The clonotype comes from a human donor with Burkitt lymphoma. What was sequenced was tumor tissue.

The CDR3 loop reads CASSLSLQGVYEQYF. The CDR3 bases are TGTGCCAGCAGTTTATCTCTCCAGGGGGTCTACGAGCAGTACTTC. The chain is built from TRBV27 and TRBJ2-7, with 7 bases that match TRBD1. V dropped 0 bases and J dropped 3; count of bases not matched to a gene: 5. Germline loops: CDR1 MNHEY, CDR2 SMNVEV (reference sequence). The CDR3 extends over 15 amino acids.